The rows below give T cell receptor beta chains drawn from one sample of a study of PD-L1 blockade in urothelial cancer. Data came from immunoSEQ multiplex PCR; TCRdb stores just in-frame clones and leaves some out. This table has around 38,000 clones, around nine tenths appearing once. The material was PBMCs, obtained around atezolizumab (anti-PD-L1) treatment. These receptors were collected from a man between 60 and 75 years old with urothelial cancer. Each CDR3 is given with its conserved first and last residue.

TRBJ1-4,TRBV5-1,CASSNGQGNEKLFF
TRBJ2-5,TRBV6-5,CASRLAGRETQYF
TRBJ2-2,TRBV7-2,CASSAQKAGVDTGELFF
TRBJ1-2,TRBV4-2,CASSQGTGGLHGYTF
TRBJ2-7,TRBV19,CASSRALQGAYEQYF
TRBJ2-5,TRBV2,CASSLVPQETQYF
TRBJ1-4,TRBV9,CASSRGRGQGGEKLFF
TRBJ1-5,TRBV30,CAWSVGGASDQPQHF
TRBJ1-2,TRBV7-9,CASRWTGDNYGYTF
TRBJ1-1,TRBV21-1,CASSKESGGKTEAFF
TRBJ1-5,TRBV7-9,CASSFDSSNQPQHF
TRBJ1-1,TRBV4-2,CASSQDTDFQAFF
TRBJ1-5,TRBV15,CATSRWDSNNQPQHF
TRBJ1-3,TRBV7-8,CASSPDSASGNTIYF
TRBJ2-1,TRBV14,CASSAVGKRTYNEQFF
TRBJ2-3,TRBV14,CASSGGVYWADTQYF
TRBJ1-2,TRBV7-8,CASSLTDYGYTF
TRBJ2-7,TRBV27,CASSRLAGASLEQYF
TRBJ2-3,TRBV7-9,CASSDGLAGVGDTQYF
TRBJ1-5,TRBV19,CASSRGTGNQPQHF
TRBJ1-6,TRBV6-1,CASSEKGRGSPLHF
TRBJ1-1,TRBV5-1,CASSSQGAITEAFF
TRBJ1-4,TRBV27,CASALGTTNEKLFF
TRBJ1-2,TRBV7-6,CASSPGTGGAGGYTF
TRBJ1-1,TRBV2,CASKEQQNTEAFF
TRBJ1-2,TRBV4-1,CASSQDLGNRVGGYTF
TRBJ1-5,TRBV5-1,CASSPGGGNQPQHF
TRBJ2-5,TRBV5-1,CASSLDSRRDRVRGQETQYF
TRBJ1-2,TRBV19,CASSIDRLYGYTF
TRBJ2-3,TRBV6-1,CASSDRTGGTDTQYF
TRBJ2-7,TRBV9,CASSVGTHQEQYF
TRBJ2-7,TRBV11-3,CASSSGTNEQYF
TRBJ1-2,TRBV30,CAWSLTGEGYGYTF
TRBJ1-2,TRBV5-1,CASSLEQVGYGYTF
TRBJ1-2,TRBV7-2,CASSLAEGTTYGYTF